The 32 T cell receptor beta chains below come from one sample, sequenced in a study of T cells expressing NK-cell markers. TCRdb reprocessed the 5' RACE reads and keeps a single row for each CDR3 protein, giving no DNA. The sample has 550,000 or so distinct CDR3 sequences. Sequenced material: blood T cells: a sorted CD56 or NKG2C T cell subset, CD4+ or CD8+ T cells, or bulk PBMC T cells (not recorded which). The receptors originated from a man between 18 and 29 years old in good health.

The chain employs TRBV12-3 or TRBV12-4 and TRBJ2-4; TCRdb's assignment of TRBD2 cannot be checked, as there is no DNA. The CDR3 extends over 12 amino acids. The CDR3 sequence: CASSFAGGIQYF.

The CDR3 loop reads CAIRPATSGYNEQFF. The chain has TRBV10-3 and TRBJ2-1; TCRdb returns TRBD2, unconfirmable since there is no DNA. Per the germline V gene, CDR1 is ENHRY and CDR2 is SYGVKD. This CDR3 comprises 15 residues.

This chain links TRBV12-3 or TRBV12-4 with TRBJ2-3; TCRdb selects TRBD1, and the lack of DNA leaves this call unchecked. The CDR3 loop spans 14 amino acids. The CDR3 sequence is CASAGGQGTDTQYF.

V gene TRBV4-2 combines with J gene TRBJ2-1; TCRdb picks TRBD2, but there is no DNA to check that call. Germline CDR1 is LGHNA and CDR2 is YNFKEQ. The CDR3 loop spans 15 amino acids. The CDR3 is CASSGSGRAGNEQFF.

The chain uses TRBV20-1 and TRBJ2-3; checking the TCRdb D call of TRBD2 is not possible without DNA. Looked up from germline, CDR1 is DFQATT and CDR2 is SNEGSKA (reference sequence). The CDR3 totals 15 residues. The CDR3 reads CSARPTSGYTDTQYF.

The V and J genes are TRBV5-1 and TRBJ1-5; TCRdb's D call of TRBD1 is untestable without DNA. This CDR3 has 15 amino acids. Germline V gene sequence: CDR1 SGHRS, CDR2 YFSETQ. CDR3 region: CASSLNRGDEQPQHF.

The V and J genes are TRBV12-3 or TRBV12-4 and TRBJ1-2; without DNA, the TCRdb call of TRBD1 cannot be checked. The CDR3 is 12 amino acids. CDR3 amino acids: CASSLGVYGYTF.

The chain combines TRBV5-1 with TRBJ1-3. CDR1 and CDR2 from the germline V gene are SGHRS and YFSETQ. The CDR3 extends over 17 amino acids. CDR3 sequence: CASSRNNPASPGNTIYF.

This sequence joins TRBV12-3 or TRBV12-4 and TRBJ1-2. This CDR3 has 12 amino acids. CDR3 region: CASSGLRVGYTF.

The rearrangement links TRBV20-1 to TRBJ2-4; as DNA is missing, the TRBD2 call by TCRdb cannot be tested. The CDR3 consists of 15 residues. Germline CDR1 is DFQATT and CDR2 is SNEGSKA (reference sequence). CDR3 protein: CSAKTSGRAKNIQYF.

V usage is TRBV12-3 or TRBV12-4 and J usage is TRBJ2-2; TCRdb designates TRBD2, a call that cannot be tested without DNA. The CDR3 covers 17 residues. This CDR3 reads CASSRDGRGPNTGELFF.

This chain links TRBV29-1 with TRBJ2-3; absent DNA, TCRdb's TRBD2 call cannot be checked. The germline V gene has CDR1 SQVTM and CDR2 ANQGSEA. CDR3 length: 14 amino acids. This chain's CDR3 is CSVVAGEGTDTQYF.

The chain carries TRBV6-5 and TRBJ1-1; the D call from TCRdb, TRBD1, cannot be confirmed without DNA. The germline V gene has CDR1 MNHEY and CDR2 SVGAGI. The CDR3 spans 15 residues. CDR3 sequence: CASSLNQGANTEAFF.

The chain combines TRBV11-2 with TRBJ1-1; TCRdb picks TRBD1, but there is no DNA to check that call. CDR3 length equals 13 residues. CDR1 and CDR2 from the germline V gene are SGHAT and FQNNGV. This CDR3 is CASSLELGAGAFF.

The chain uses TRBV7-2 and TRBJ2-3. Germline CDR1 and CDR2: SGHTA and FQGNSA. The CDR3 spans 14 residues. The CDR3 loop is CASSLSRLTDTQYF.

The chain employs TRBV20-1 and TRBJ2-1; absent DNA, TCRdb's TRBD2 call cannot be checked. Germline V gives CDR1 DFQATT, CDR2 SNEGSKA (reference sequence). This CDR3 has 16 amino acids. The CDR3 is CSARGKLAGGGIGQFF.

V usage is TRBV14 and J usage is TRBJ2-5. The CDR3 is made up of 15 amino acids. Germline CDR1 reads SGHDN; CDR2 reads FVKESK. The CDR3: CASSQDRTYQETQYF.

The gene calls are TRBV29-1 and TRBJ1-1; TCRdb lists TRBD1, though no DNA is available to test this call. The CDR3 is made up of 13 amino acids. The germline CDR1 and CDR2 sequences are SQVTM and ANQGSEA. The CDR3 reads CSVKGGGQLDAFF.

J is TRBJ2-1 and V is TRBV5-6; TCRdb proposes TRBD1, but this gene call is untestable without DNA. The CDR3 sequence is 13 residues long. In germline, CDR1 is SGHDT, CDR2 YYEEEE. CDR3 amino acids: CASSRRDRGSKFF.

This chain joins TRBV25-1 and TRBJ2-2. The germline CDR1 and CDR2 sequences are MGHDK and SYGVNS. The CDR3 loop spans 11 amino acids. This chain's CDR3 is CAVARAGELFF.

This chain joins TRBV6-2 or TRBV6-3 and TRBJ1-5; the D call from TCRdb, TRBD1, cannot be confirmed without DNA. Germline values: CDR1 MNHEY, CDR2 SVGEGT. The CDR3 consists of 18 residues. CDR3 region: CASSYAAGDSLWDQPQHF.

The J gene is TRBJ1-2, the V gene TRBV7-8; with no DNA, the TCRdb D assignment of TRBD1 cannot be verified. Germline CDR1 reads SGHVS; CDR2 reads FQNEAQ. The CDR3 covers 14 residues. CDR3 protein: CASSFGMETDGYTF.

The chain uses TRBV6-1 and TRBJ2-3; TCRdb's assignment of TRBD2 cannot be checked, as there is no DNA. The length of the CDR3 is 16 residues. Germline lookup yields CDR1 MNHNS and CDR2 SASEGT. CDR3 residues: CASSRTSGVSTDTQYF.

This chain links TRBV10-3 with TRBJ2-7; TCRdb gives TRBD2 as the D gene, but with no DNA this cannot be confirmed. The CDR3 is made up of 15 amino acids. Germline V gene sequence: CDR1 ENHRY, CDR2 SYGVKD. This CDR3 reads CAIRTTSGRDYEQYF.

V usage is TRBV6-4 and J usage is TRBJ2-2; TCRdb designates TRBD1, a call that cannot be tested without DNA. This CDR3 is built from 13 residues. Germline V gene sequence: CDR1 MRHNA, CDR2 SNTAGT. CDR3: CASRPGYTGELFF.

The chain recombines TRBV7-9 with TRBJ2-1; TCRdb names TRBD2, which stays unverified in the absence of DNA. CDR1 SEHNR and CDR2 FQNEAQ come from the germline V gene (reference sequence). The CDR3 sequence is 14 residues long. CDR3 residues: CASSLGSSRNEQFF.

The J gene is TRBJ2-5, the V gene TRBV29-1; TCRdb names TRBD1, which stays unverified in the absence of DNA. The germline gives CDR1 SQVTM, CDR2 ANQGSEA. The CDR3 contains 12 residues. The CDR3 sequence is CSVPGASETQYF.

The V and J genes are TRBV6-2 or TRBV6-3 and TRBJ2-1; TCRdb's D call, TRBD2, is unchecked because there is no DNA. CDR1 and CDR2 (germline): MNHEY, SVGEGT. CDR3 length equals 16 residues. This CDR3 is CASTRSGSSSYNEQFF.

This chain uses TRBV12-3 or TRBV12-4 with TRBJ2-1; the D call from TCRdb, TRBD2, cannot be confirmed without DNA. The CDR3 runs to 16 residues. CDR3 residues: CASSFYSGMGYNEQFF.

V gene TRBV12-3 or TRBV12-4 combines with J gene TRBJ1-1; TCRdb outputs TRBD1, but without DNA this stays unchecked. This CDR3 is built from 13 residues. This CDR3 reads CASHHRGLTEAFF.

The chain has TRBV7-6 and TRBJ2-7; TCRdb reports TRBD1, a call that lacks DNA to check it against. Per the germline V gene, CDR1 is SGHVS and CDR2 is FNYEAQ. CDR3 size: 13 residues. The CDR3 region is CASSHGQGYEQYF. The full variable domain, rest sourced from reference TRBV7-6 and TRBJ2-7, is GAGVSQSPRYKVTKRGQDVALRCDPISGHVSLYWYRQALGQGPEFLTYFNYEAQQDKSGLPNDRFSAERPEGSISTLTIQRTEQRDSAMYRCASSHGQGYEQYFGPGTRLTVT.

This sequence joins TRBV15 and TRBJ2-1; checking the TCRdb D call of TRBD2 is not possible without DNA. The CDR3 contains 13 residues. Germline V lookup: CDR1 LNHNV, CDR2 YYDKDF (reference sequence). The CDR3 spells CATSGLAIDEQFF.